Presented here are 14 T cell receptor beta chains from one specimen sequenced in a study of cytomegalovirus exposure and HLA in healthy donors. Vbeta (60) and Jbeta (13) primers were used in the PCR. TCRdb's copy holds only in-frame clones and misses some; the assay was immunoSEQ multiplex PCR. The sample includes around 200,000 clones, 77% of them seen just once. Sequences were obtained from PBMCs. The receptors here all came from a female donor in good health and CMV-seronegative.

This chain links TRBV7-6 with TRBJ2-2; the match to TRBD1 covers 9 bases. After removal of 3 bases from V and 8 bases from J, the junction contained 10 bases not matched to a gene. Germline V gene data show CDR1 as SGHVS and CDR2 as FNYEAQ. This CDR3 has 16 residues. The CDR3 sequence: CASSLMGQGFGGELFF. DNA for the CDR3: TGTGCCAGCAGCTTGATGGGACAGGGCTTCGGTGGGGAGCTGTTTTTT.

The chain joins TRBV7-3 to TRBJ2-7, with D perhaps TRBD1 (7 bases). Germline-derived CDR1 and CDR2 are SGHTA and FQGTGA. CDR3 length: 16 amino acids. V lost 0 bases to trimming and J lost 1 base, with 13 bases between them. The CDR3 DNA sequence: TGTGCCAGCAGCTTAACAGGAGGGACAGTGTCCTACGAGCAGTACTTC. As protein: CASSLTGGTVSYEQYF.

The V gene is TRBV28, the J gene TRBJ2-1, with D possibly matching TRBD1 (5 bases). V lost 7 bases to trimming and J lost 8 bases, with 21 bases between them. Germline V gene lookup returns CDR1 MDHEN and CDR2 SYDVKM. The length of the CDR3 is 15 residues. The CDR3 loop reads CASTPPGRKGDEQFF. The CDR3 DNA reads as TGTGCCAGCACTCCACCCGGACGAAAAGGGGATGAGCAGTTCTTC.

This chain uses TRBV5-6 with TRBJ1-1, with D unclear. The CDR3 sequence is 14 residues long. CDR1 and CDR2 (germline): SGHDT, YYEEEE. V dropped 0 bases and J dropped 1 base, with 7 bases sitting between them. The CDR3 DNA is TGTGCCAGCAGCTTGGCGGGTCCGAACACTGAAGCTTTCTTT. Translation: CASSLAGPNTEAFF.

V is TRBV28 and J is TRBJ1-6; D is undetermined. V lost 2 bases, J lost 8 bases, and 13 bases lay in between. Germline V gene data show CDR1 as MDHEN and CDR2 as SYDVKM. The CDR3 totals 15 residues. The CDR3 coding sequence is TGTGCCAGCAGTTTACCCGGTCATCAGGATTCACCCCTCCACTTT. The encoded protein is CASSLPGHQDSPLHF.

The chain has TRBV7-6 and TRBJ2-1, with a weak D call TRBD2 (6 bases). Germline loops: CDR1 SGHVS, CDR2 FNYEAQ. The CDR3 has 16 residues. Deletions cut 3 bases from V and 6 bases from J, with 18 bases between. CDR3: CASSFQSGWRGNEQFF. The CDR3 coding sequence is TGTGCCAGCAGCTTCCAAAGCGGGTGGAGGGGCAATGAGCAGTTCTTC. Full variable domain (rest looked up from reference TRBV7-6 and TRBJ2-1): GAGVSQSPRYKVTKRGQDVALRCDPISGHVSLYWYRQALGQGPEFLTYFNYEAQQDKSGLPNDRFSAERPEGSISTLTIQRTEQRDSAMYRCASSFQSGWRGNEQFFGPGTRLTVL.

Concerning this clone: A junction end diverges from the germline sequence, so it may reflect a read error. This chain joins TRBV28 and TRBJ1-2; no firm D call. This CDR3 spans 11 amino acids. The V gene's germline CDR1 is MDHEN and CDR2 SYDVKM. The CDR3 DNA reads TGTGCCACCAGTGCGCTCTATGGCTACACCTTC. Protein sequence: CATSALYGYTF.

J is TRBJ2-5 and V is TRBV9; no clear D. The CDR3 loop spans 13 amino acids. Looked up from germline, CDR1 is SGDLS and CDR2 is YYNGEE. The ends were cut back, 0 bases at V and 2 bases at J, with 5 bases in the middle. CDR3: CASSVGRQETQYF. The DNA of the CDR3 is TGTGCCAGCAGCGTAGGCAGACAAGAGACCCAGTACTTC.

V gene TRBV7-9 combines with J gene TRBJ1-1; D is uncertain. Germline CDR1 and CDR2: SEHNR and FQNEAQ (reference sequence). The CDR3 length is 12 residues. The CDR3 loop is CSVRPVNTEAFF. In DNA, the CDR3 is TGTTCCGTTCGTCCAGTGAACACTGAAGCTTTCTTT.

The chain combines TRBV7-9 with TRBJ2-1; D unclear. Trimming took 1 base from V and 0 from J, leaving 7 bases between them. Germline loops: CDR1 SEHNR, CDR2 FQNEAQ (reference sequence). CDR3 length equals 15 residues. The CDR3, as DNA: TGTGCCAGCAGCTTAGGTGATAGCTCCTACAATGAGCAGTTCTTC. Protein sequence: CASSLGDSSYNEQFF.

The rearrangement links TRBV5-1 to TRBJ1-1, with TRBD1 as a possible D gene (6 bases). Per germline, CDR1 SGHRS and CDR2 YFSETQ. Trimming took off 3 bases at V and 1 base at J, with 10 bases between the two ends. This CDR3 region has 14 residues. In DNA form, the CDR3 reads TGCGCCAGCAGCTACCAGGGACAGAACACTGAAGCTTTCTTT. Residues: CASSYQGQNTEAFF.

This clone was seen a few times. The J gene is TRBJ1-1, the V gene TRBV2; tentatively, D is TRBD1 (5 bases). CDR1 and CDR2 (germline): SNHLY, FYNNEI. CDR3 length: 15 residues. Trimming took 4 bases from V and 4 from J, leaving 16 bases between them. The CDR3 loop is CASSGEEERGTEAFF. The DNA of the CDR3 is TGTGCCAGCAGTGGGGAAGAGGAAAGGGGCACTGAAGCTTTCTTT.

CDR3: CSADRGNEQFF. The CDR3 DNA reads as TGCAGCGCCGACAGGGGGAATGAGCAGTTCTTC. This chain uses TRBV29-1 with TRBJ2-1; 9 positions match TRBD1. V lost 7 bases, J lost 7 bases, and 2 bases stayed unmatched. The CDR3 is made up of 11 amino acids. CDR1 is SQVTM, CDR2 ANQGSEA, per germline.

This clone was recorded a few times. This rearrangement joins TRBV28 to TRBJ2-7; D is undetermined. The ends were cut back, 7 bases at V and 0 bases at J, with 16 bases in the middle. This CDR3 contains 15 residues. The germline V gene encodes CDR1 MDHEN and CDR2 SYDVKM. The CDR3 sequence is CASNFQAYHSYEQYF. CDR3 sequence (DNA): TGTGCCAGCAACTTCCAGGCTTACCACTCCTACGAGCAGTACTTC.